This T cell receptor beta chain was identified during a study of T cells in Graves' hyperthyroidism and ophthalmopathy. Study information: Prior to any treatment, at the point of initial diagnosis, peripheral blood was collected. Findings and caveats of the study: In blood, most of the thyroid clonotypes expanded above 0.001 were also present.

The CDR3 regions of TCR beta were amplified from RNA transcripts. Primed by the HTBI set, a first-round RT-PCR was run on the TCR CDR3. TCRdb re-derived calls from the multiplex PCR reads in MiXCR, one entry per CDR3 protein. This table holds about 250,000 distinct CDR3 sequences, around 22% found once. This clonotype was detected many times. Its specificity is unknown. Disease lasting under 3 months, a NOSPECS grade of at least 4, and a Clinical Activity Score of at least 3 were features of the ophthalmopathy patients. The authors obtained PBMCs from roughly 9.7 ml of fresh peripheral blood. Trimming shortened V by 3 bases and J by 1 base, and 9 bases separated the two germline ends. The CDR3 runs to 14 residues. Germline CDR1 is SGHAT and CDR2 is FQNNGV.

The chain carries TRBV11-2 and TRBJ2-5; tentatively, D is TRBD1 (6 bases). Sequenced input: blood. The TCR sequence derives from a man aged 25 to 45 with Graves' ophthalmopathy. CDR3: CASSFGQLQETQYF. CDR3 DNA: TGTGCCAGCAGCTTCGGACAGCTCCAAGAGACCCAGTACTTC.